Each of the 5 T cell receptor beta chains below was sequenced from the same sample in a study of cytomegalovirus exposure and HLA in healthy donors. The PCR employed 60 Vbeta primers together with 13 Jbeta primers. TCRdb's copy holds only in-frame clones and misses some; the assay was immunoSEQ multiplex PCR. The sample yields about 150,000 clones, 79% seen once. Sequencing used PBMCs. The receptor set was obtained from a man aged 50 to 60 in good health and CMV-seropositive.

V usage is TRBV2 and J usage is TRBJ2-1; 8 positions agree with TRBD2. The CDR3 length is 22 residues. Per germline, CDR1 SNHLY and CDR2 FYNNEI. Trimming cost V 8 bases and J 0 bases; bases outside gene matches: 27. CDR3 residues: CASPGRVEYGGRPLSSYNEQFF. CDR3 nucleotides: TGTGCCAGCCCAGGACGGGTTGAGTATGGCGGGAGGCCCCTGAGCTCCTACAATGAGCAGTTCTTC.

V usage is TRBV6-1 and J usage is TRBJ2-5, with 10 nucleotides matching TRBD2. This CDR3 spans 15 amino acids. CDR1 and CDR2 (germline): MNHNS, SASEGT. V lost 5 bases to trimming and J lost 4 bases; unmatched junction nucleotides: 7. CDR3 DNA: TGTGCCAGCAGTACTAGCGGGAACAGAGGAGAGACCCAGTACTTC. It translates to CASSTSGNRGETQYF.

V usage is TRBV18 and J usage is TRBJ1-4; tentative D call: TRBD1 (6 bases). The CDR3 contains 15 residues. Trimming cost V 6 bases and J 7 bases, with 18 bases left between them. Germline values: CDR1 KGHSH, CDR2 LQKENI. The CDR3 sequence: CASSSWTEGTEKLFF. The CDR3 nucleotides are TGTGCCAGCTCCTCGTGGACAGAAGGAACTGAAAAACTGTTTTTT.

The CDR3 region is CASSTTYRGEQYF. Here the CDR3 DNA reads TGCGCCAGCAGCACAACATACAGGGGCGAGCAGTACTTC. J is TRBJ2-7 and V is TRBV5-1; the match to TRBD1 covers 7 bases. This CDR3 comprises 13 residues. Germline V lookup: CDR1 SGHRS, CDR2 YFSETQ. The ends lost 4 bases at V and 6 bases at J; junction bases unmatched: 7.

The rearrangement uses TRBV19 and TRBJ2-7; no definite D call. V lost 6 bases and J lost 2, with 11 bases in between. Germline V gene data show CDR1 as LNHDA and CDR2 as SQIVND (reference sequence). The CDR3 has 13 residues. The CDR3 reads CASRKQQTYEQYF. The DNA for the CDR3 is TGTGCCAGTAGAAAACAGCAAACCTACGAGCAGTACTTC.